The 13 T cell receptor beta chains reported below all come from one sample, sequenced in a study of T cells in Graves' hyperthyroidism and ophthalmopathy. Authors of the study amplified TCR beta CDR3 regions from RNA transcripts. TCR CDR3 underwent first-round RT-PCR with the HTBI primer set. TCRdb ran MiXCR on the multiplex PCR reads and lists one entry per CDR3 protein. The sample includes just over 550,000 distinct CDR3 sequences, roughly 46% of them seen just once. Sequenced sample: peripheral blood or thyroid tissue (not recorded which). The receptors shown here come from a woman aged 18-30 years with Graves' hyperthyroidism.

This clonotype was counted a few times. The chain uses TRBV20-1 and TRBJ1-1; D unclear. Per germline, CDR1 DFQATT and CDR2 SNEGSKA (reference sequence). The CDR3 extends over 11 amino acids. Trimming shortened V by 5 bases and J by 8 bases, and 12 bases separated the two germline ends. The CDR3 loop is CSASTDLEAFF. DNA of the CDR3: TGCAGTGCTTCCACAGACCTGGAAGCTTTCTTT.

The CDR3 coding sequence is TGTGCCAGTAGTATTACGGAATATAGCAATACTACTGGCACAGAGACCCAGTACTTC. Its protein product is CASSITEYSNTTGTETQYF. This chain connects TRBV19 to TRBJ2-5, with unresolved D. The CDR3 extends over 19 amino acids. V lost 3 bases and J 4 bases, leaving 27 bases between the germline ends. CDR1 LNHDA and CDR2 SQIVND come from the germline V gene (reference sequence).

This clonotype was seen more than once but under ten times. The V call is TRBV7-2, the J call TRBJ2-2; weak D call: TRBD1 (6 bases). V dropped 5 bases and J dropped 4 bases, with 11 bases sitting between them. CDR3 size: 14 residues. From germline, CDR1 is SGHTA and CDR2 FQGNSA. The CDR3 DNA is TGTGCCAGCAGCCAGGGACACCTCACCGGGGAGCTGTTTTTT. Translating it yields CASSQGHLTGELFF.

This chain connects TRBV20-1 to TRBJ1-2; 9 nucleotides line up with TRBD1. The germline CDR1 and CDR2 sequences are DFQATT and SNEGSKA (reference sequence). With V trimmed by 6 bases and J by 4 bases, 6 bases remained unmatched. The CDR3 sequence is 13 residues long. CDR3 coding DNA: TGCAGTGCCAGGACAGGGGAACCCTATGGCTACACCTTC. Translating gives CSARTGEPYGYTF.

This clonotype showed up many times. This chain uses TRBV7-9 with TRBJ1-6, with D unclear. Germline V gene data show CDR1 as SEHNR and CDR2 as FQNEAQ (reference sequence). The CDR3 totals 11 residues. CDR3 in amino acids: CACEEDSPLHF. CDR3 sequence (DNA): TGTGCGTGCGAAGAGGATTCACCCCTCCACTTT.

This clonotype was seen repeatedly, ten times or more. This sequence joins TRBV19 and TRBJ1-1; tentatively, D is TRBD1 (5 bases). V was shortened by 3 bases and J by 1 base, with 9 bases between the two germline ends. Germline-derived CDR1 and CDR2 are LNHDA and SQIVND (reference sequence). The CDR3 sequence is 14 residues long. This CDR3 reads CASSIGGTNTEAFF. The CDR3 DNA follows: TGTGCCAGTAGTATTGGGGGAACGAACACTGAAGCTTTCTTT.

The V and J genes are TRBV2 and TRBJ2-7; TRBD1 matches 8 bases. There are 13 residues in the CDR3. CDR1 is SNHLY and CDR2 is FYNNEI in the germline V gene. V dropped 6 bases and J dropped 3; count of bases not matched to a gene: 4. CDR3 residues: CASSGGQDYEQYF. As DNA, the CDR3 is TGTGCCAGCAGCGGGGGACAGGACTACGAGCAGTACTTC. Combining the CDR3 with reference TRBV2 and TRBJ2-7 gives the whole variable domain EPEVTQTPSHQVTQMGQEVILRCVPISNHLYFYWYRQILGQKVEFLVSFYNNEISEKSEIFDDQFSVERPDGSNFTLKIRSTKLEDSAMYFCASSGGQDYEQYFGPGTRLTVT.

This clonotype was observed at least ten times. The chain joins TRBV7-9 to TRBJ1-4; D gene ambiguous. Germline V gene lookup returns CDR1 SEHNR and CDR2 FQNEAQ (reference sequence). This CDR3 spans 13 amino acids. Between the trimmed V and J ends, which lost 10 bases and 2 bases, there was a span of 11 bases. CDR3 DNA sequence: TGTGCCATAAATGGTCTTACTAATGAAAAACTGTTTTTT. It encodes CAINGLTNEKLFF.

This clonotype has only one observation. This chain links TRBV7-9 with TRBJ1-2, with 8 bases matching TRBD1. The CDR3 has 12 amino acids. Germline loops: CDR1 SEHNR, CDR2 FQNEAQ (reference sequence). The J segment lost 5 bases and the V segment lost 7 bases, leaving 3 bases of the junction unmatched. The CDR3 coding sequence is TGTGCCAGCACCGACAGGGGTTATGGCTACACCTTC. It specifies CASTDRGYGYTF.

The chain couples TRBV7-6 to TRBJ2-7; D is tentatively TRBD1 or TRBD2 (5 bases each). Germline-derived CDR1 and CDR2 are SGHVS and FNYEAQ. This CDR3 region has 16 residues. Between the trimmed V and J ends, which lost 5 bases and 2 bases, there was a span of 19 bases. In DNA form, the CDR3 reads TGTGCCAGCAGCCAAGATCATACCGGGGCTACCTACGAGCAGTACTTC. This encodes CASSQDHTGATYEQYF.

This chain connects TRBV9 to TRBJ2-5; 8 bases map to TRBD1. The CDR3 has 16 amino acids. The junction had 10 bases not matched to a gene; V was cut back by 4 bases and J by 2 bases. Germline V gives CDR1 SGDLS, CDR2 YYNGEE. CDR3: CASSPQTGVQQETQYF. The CDR3 nucleotides are TGTGCCAGCAGCCCCCAGACAGGGGTTCAACAAGAGACCCAGTACTTC.

The chain employs TRBV15 and TRBJ1-4; possible D gene TRBD1, 5 bases. The CDR3 contains 15 residues. Germline loops: CDR1 LNHNV, CDR2 YYDKDF (reference sequence). Trimming shortened V by 0 bases and J by 8 bases, and 13 bases separated the two germline ends. CDR3 region: CATSREVGAGEKLFF. The CDR3 nucleotides are TGTGCCACCAGCAGAGAAGTAGGGGCTGGCGAAAAACTGTTTTTT.

At least ten counts were recorded for this clonotype. J is TRBJ1-1 and V is TRBV7-9; D remains ambiguous. The germline V gene has CDR1 SEHNR and CDR2 FQNEAQ (reference sequence). The ends were cut back, 6 bases at V and 4 bases at J, with 12 bases in the middle. The CDR3 sequence is 13 residues long. The CDR3 spells CASSRYDGTEAFF. The CDR3 DNA reads as TGTGCCAGCAGTCGATACGACGGCACTGAAGCTTTCTTT.